This T cell receptor beta chain was documented in a study of T-cell memory formation after mild COVID-19. Study-wide results and limits: Whereas later expanders leaned CD4+, clones contracting day 15 to 85 showed a balanced CD4/CD8 makeup. That cross-reactive memory joined was suggested by some responding clones appearing in pre-infection memory. The SARS-CoV-2 specificity of second-wave clones reaching peak at day 37 remained unverified.

Constant-segment primers and 5'RACE yielded cDNA libraries for TCR alpha and TCR beta, each carrying sample barcodes and UMIs. TCRdb reprocessed the 5' RACE reads via MiXCR and lists one record per CDR3 protein. The sample carries roughly 510,000 distinct CDR3 sequences, roughly 17% recorded once. This clonotype came up a few times. The antigen is not known. Germline CDR1 reads DFQATT; CDR2 reads SNEGSKA (reference sequence). With 3 bases clipped from V and 3 bases from J, the junction kept 9 bases outside the gene matches. There are 15 residues in the CDR3. The source material was PBMCs or a T cell subset sorted from them (not recorded which). This chain links TRBV20-1 with TRBJ2-3; 7 nucleotides align to TRBD2. This TCR came from an adult woman who had mild COVID-19 (a few samples of this study predate the infection). Cell type and time point are not known. CDR3 loop: CSASPGLAETDTQYF. CDR3 nucleotides: TGCAGTGCTAGCCCCGGGCTAGCGGAAACAGATACGCAGTATTTT.